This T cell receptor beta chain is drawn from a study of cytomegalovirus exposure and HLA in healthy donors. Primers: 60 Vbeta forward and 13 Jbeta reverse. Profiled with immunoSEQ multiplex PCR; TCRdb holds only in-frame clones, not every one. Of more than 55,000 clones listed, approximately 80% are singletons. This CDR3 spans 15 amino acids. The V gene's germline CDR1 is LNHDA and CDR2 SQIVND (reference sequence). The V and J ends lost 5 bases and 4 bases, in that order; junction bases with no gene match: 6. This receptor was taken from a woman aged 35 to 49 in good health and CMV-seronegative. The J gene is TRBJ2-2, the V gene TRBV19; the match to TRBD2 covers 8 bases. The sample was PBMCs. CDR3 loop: CASSGRTSPTGELFF. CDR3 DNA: TGTGCCAGTAGTGGGAGGACTAGCCCCACCGGGGAGCTGTTTTTT.